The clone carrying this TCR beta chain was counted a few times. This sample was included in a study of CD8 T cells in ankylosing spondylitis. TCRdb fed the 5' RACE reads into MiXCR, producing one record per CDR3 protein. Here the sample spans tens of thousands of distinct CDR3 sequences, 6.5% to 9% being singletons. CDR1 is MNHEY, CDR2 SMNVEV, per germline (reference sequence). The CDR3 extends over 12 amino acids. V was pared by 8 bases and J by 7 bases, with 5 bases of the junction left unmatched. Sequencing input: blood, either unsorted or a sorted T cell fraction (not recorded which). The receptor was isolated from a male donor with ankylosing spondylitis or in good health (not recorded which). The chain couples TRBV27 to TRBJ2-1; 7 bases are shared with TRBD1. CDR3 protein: CASADRANEQFF. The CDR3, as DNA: TGTGCCAGCGCAGACAGGGCTAATGAGCAGTTCTTC.